Presented here are 12 T cell receptor beta chains from one specimen sequenced in a study of blood T cell repertoires in COVID-19. Sequenced by immunoSEQ multiplex PCR; TCRdb stores in-frame clones only, minus some. The data hold around 200,000 clones, with roughly 86% observed a single time. Sequences were obtained from PBMCs or T cells enriched from blood (not recorded which). Receptors were obtained from a man aged 40-49 years with acute COVID-19.

The chain is built from TRBV2 and TRBJ2-2; 7 bases map to TRBD1. This CDR3 is built from 15 residues. V shed 8 bases and J 3 bases; nucleotides not matched to a gene: 9. The germline V gene encodes CDR1 SNHLY and CDR2 FYNNEI. CDR3 nucleotides: TGTGCCAGCGGACCCGGGACAGCGCACACCGGGGAGCTGTTTTTT. Protein sequence: CASGPGTAHTGELFF.

This sequence joins TRBV9 and TRBJ1-6; D is unclear. This CDR3 contains 15 residues. V dropped 3 bases and J dropped 5 bases, with 12 bases sitting between them. Per germline, CDR1 SGDLS and CDR2 YYNGEE. CDR3 residues: CASSGGAPHNSPLHF. The CDR3 coding sequence is TGTGCCAGCAGCGGCGGCGCACCGCATAATTCACCCCTCCACTTT.

V usage is TRBV9 and J usage is TRBJ2-7; 13 bases fit TRBD2. V shed 3 bases, J shed 6 bases, and the junction held 12 bases outside the gene matches. CDR1 SGDLS and CDR2 YYNGEE come from the germline V gene. There are 17 residues in the CDR3. The CDR3 loop is CASSAGLAGARSPEQYF. DNA for the CDR3: TGTGCCAGCAGCGCCGGACTAGCGGGAGCCCGGAGCCCCGAGCAGTACTTC. The variable domain in full, completed from reference TRBV9 and TRBJ2-7, reads DSGVTQTPKHLITATGQRVTLRCSPRSGDLSVYWYQQSLDQGLQFLIQYYNGEERAKGNILERFSAQQFPDLHSELNLSSLELGDSALYFCASSAGLAGARSPEQYFGPGTRLTVT.

The chain combines TRBV19 with TRBJ2-5, with 7 bases matching TRBD1. The CDR3 has 15 residues. CDR1 and CDR2 from the germline V gene are LNHDA and SQIVND (reference sequence). J gave up 1 base and V 5 bases, and 7 bases lay outside the gene matches. CDR3 sequence (DNA): TGTGCCAGTAGTGCCCCTAGGACAGGCCAAGAGACCCAGTACTTC. Residues: CASSAPRTGQETQYF. The full variable domain, rest sourced from reference TRBV19 and TRBJ2-5, is DGGITQSPKYLFRKEGQNVTLSCEQNLNHDAMYWYRQDPGQGLRLIYYSQIVNDFQKGDIAEGYSVSREKKESFPLTVTSAQKNPTAFYLCASSAPRTGQETQYFGPGTRLLVL.

This clone occurred once. V is TRBV3-1 (or the pseudogene TRBV3-2) and J is TRBJ2-7; no clear D. Germline values: CDR1 LGHDT, CDR2 YNNKEL (reference sequence). The CDR3 runs to 12 residues. V dropped 1 base and J dropped 4 bases, with 5 bases sitting between them. CDR3 in amino acids: CASSQVEYEQYF. Written as DNA, the CDR3 is TGTGCCAGCAGCCAAGTAGAGTACGAGCAGTACTTC.

The rearrangement uses TRBV3-1 (or the pseudogene TRBV3-2) and TRBJ2-1; D possibly corresponds to TRBD2 (5 bases). Trimming removed 0 bases from V and 6 bases from J, with 15 bases in between. Germline V CDR1 and CDR2: LGHDT, YNNKEL (reference sequence). This CDR3 has 16 residues. The CDR3 nucleotides are TGTGCCAGCAGCCAAGATCGGGGTGAATGGGTCAATGAGCAGTTCTTC. This gives the protein CASSQDRGEWVNEQFF.

The CDR3 DNA reads as TGCGCCAGCAGCCAGAACAGGGGGCGCGACTATGGCTACACCTTC. Protein product: CASSQNRGRDYGYTF. The chain links TRBV5-1 to TRBJ1-2; 9 bases are shared with TRBD1. The V segment lost 4 bases and the J segment 3 bases; nucleotides outside the gene matches: 7. CDR1 is SGHRS and CDR2 is YFSETQ in the germline V gene. The CDR3 totals 15 residues.

The rearrangement links TRBV14 to TRBJ2-5; 10 bases align to TRBD2. The CDR3 extends over 15 amino acids. Looked up from germline, CDR1 is SGHDN and CDR2 is FVKESK. V lost 1 base to trimming and J lost 4 bases; unmatched junction nucleotides: 3. For the CDR3, the DNA is TGTGCCAGCAGCCAAGCTAGCGGGAGCATAGAGACCCAGTACTTC. This encodes CASSQASGSIETQYF.

The V gene is TRBV9, the J gene TRBJ2-5; 10 bases are shared with TRBD2. This CDR3 is built from 15 residues. The V gene's germline CDR1 is SGDLS and CDR2 YYNGEE. Losses at the gene ends were 0 bases for V and 4 bases for J; bases not matched to a gene: 3. CDR3 sequence: CASSVDIAGGETQYF. The CDR3 nucleotides read TGTGCCAGCAGCGTAGACATAGCGGGGGGAGAGACCCAGTACTTC. Full variable domain (outside the CDR3, taken from reference TRBV9 and TRBJ2-5): DSGVTQTPKHLITATGQRVTLRCSPRSGDLSVYWYQQSLDQGLQFLIQYYNGEERAKGNILERFSAQQFPDLHSELNLSSLELGDSALYFCASSVDIAGGETQYFGPGTRLLVL.

The rearrangement uses TRBV9 and TRBJ2-2, with D possibly matching TRBD2 (5 bases). Per the germline V gene, CDR1 is SGDLS and CDR2 is YYNGEE. The CDR3 is 16 amino acids. The V end was cut by 5 bases, the J end by 2 bases, with 16 bases between. The CDR3 DNA reads TGTGCCAGCAGTGTGGCGAGCGGACCCAACACCGGGGAGCTGTTTTTT. This encodes CASSVASGPNTGELFF.

The J gene is TRBJ2-6, the V gene TRBV13; TRBD2 is a possible D gene (6 bases). V lost 5 bases, J lost 0 bases, and 14 bases lay in between. The CDR3 has 17 amino acids. Looked up from germline, CDR1 is PRHDT and CDR2 is FYEKMQ (reference sequence). The CDR3 is CASSPRDGSSGANVLTF. CDR3 DNA sequence: TGTGCCAGCAGCCCCCGGGACGGGAGCTCTGGGGCCAACGTCCTGACTTTC.

This rearrangement joins TRBV7-2 to TRBJ2-1; the match to TRBD2 covers 7 bases. The germline gives CDR1 SGHTA, CDR2 FQGNSA. The CDR3 loop spans 15 amino acids. The V segment lost 2 bases and the J segment 0 bases; nucleotides outside the gene matches: 1. The CDR3 DNA reads as TGTGCCAGCAGCTTAACTAGCGCCTCCTACAATGAGCAGTTCTTC. Its protein is CASSLTSASYNEQFF.